This T cell receptor beta chain is from a study of identical twins. Study findings and constraints: Conclusions relied on cross-sectional statistical analysis, not following the same donors.

In the case of this clonotype: Its antigen is still unknown.

Via MiXCR, TCRdb re-called the 5' RACE reads, giving one row per CDR3 protein. The sample includes 400,000 to 550,000 distinct CDR3 sequences, roughly an eighth seen only once; the top ten take approximately 0.98%. The data were also submitted as part of a second study, on yellow fever vaccine responses in identical twins.

The sequence came from a woman under 30 in good health. Sequencing was done on a sample of CD4+ T cells sorted from blood.

The CDR3 sequence is CASSEGQGRTGELFF. CDR3 nucleotide sequence: TGTGCCAGCAGTGAAGGGCAGGGGAGAACCGGGGAGCTGTTTTTT. The chain couples TRBV6-1 to TRBJ2-2, with D possibly matching TRBD1 (6 bases). The CDR3 sequence is 15 residues long. Per the germline V gene, CDR1 is MNHNS and CDR2 is SASEGT. The V end was cut by 1 base, the J end by 5 bases, with 11 bases between.